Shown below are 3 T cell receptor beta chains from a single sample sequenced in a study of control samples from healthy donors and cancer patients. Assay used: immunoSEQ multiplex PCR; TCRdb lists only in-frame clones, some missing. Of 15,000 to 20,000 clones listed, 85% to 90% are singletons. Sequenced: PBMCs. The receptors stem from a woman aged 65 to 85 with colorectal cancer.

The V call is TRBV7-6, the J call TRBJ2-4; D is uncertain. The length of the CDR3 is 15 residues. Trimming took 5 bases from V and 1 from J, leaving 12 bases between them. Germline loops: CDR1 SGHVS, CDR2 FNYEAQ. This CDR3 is CASSPLTGAKNIQYF. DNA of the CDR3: TGTGCCAGCAGCCCCCTGACTGGCGCCAAAAACATTCAGTACTTC.

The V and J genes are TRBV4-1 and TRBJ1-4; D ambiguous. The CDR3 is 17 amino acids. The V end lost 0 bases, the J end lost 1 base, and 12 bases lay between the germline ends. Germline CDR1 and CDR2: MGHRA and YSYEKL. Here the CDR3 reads CASSQEYTVQTNEKLFF. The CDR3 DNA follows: TGCGCCAGCAGCCAAGAATACACAGTACAAACTAATGAAAAACTGTTTTTT.

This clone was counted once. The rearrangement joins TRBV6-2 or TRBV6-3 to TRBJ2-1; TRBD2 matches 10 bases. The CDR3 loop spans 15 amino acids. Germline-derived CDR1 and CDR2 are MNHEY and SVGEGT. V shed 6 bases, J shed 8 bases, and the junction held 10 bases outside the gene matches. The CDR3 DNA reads TGTGCCAGCAGCCCTCCGGGACTAGCGTACCATGAGCAGTTCTTC. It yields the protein CASSPPGLAYHEQFF.